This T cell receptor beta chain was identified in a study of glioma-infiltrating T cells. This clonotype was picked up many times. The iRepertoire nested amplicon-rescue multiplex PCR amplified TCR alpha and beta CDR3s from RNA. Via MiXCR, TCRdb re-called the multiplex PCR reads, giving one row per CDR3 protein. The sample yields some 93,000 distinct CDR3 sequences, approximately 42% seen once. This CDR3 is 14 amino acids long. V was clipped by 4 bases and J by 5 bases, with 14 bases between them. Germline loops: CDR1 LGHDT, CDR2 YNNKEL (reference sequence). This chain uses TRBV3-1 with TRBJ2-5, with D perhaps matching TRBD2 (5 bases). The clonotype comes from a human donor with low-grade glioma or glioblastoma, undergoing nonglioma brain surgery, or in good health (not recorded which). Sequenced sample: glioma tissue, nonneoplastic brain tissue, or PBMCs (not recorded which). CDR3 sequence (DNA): TGTGCCAGCAGCCCCTCGGTAGCGCTGGAGACCCAGTACTTC. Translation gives CASSPSVALETQYF.